This passage covers 20 T cell receptor beta chains from one sample sequenced in a study of graft-versus-host responses after intestinal transplantation. Which antigens these TCRs recognize remains unknown. Sequencing used immunoSEQ multiplex PCR; TCRdb keeps in-frame clones, though not all of them. The table lists tens of thousands of clones, over 80% of them singletons. The material was unstimulated CD8+ T cells sorted from spleen or lymph node cells, obtained before intestinal transplant. The receptor source for this set is a human donor who received an intestinal transplant.

The chain recombines TRBV7-9 with TRBJ2-3, with D maybe TRBD2 (5 bases). This CDR3 is built from 15 residues. Germline loops: CDR1 SEHNR, CDR2 FQNEAQ (reference sequence). V was shortened by 7 bases and J by 6 bases, with 20 bases between the two germline ends. The CDR3 sequence is CASNPVVGDRDTQYF. CDR3 DNA: TGTGCCAGCAACCCGGTAGTCGGGGATCGGGATACGCAGTATTTT.

The chain couples TRBV7-9 to TRBJ2-7; TRBD1 matches 7 bases. Per germline, CDR1 SEHNR and CDR2 FQNEAQ (reference sequence). V dropped 3 bases and J dropped 2; count of bases not matched to a gene: 1. This CDR3 region has 13 residues. CDR3 in amino acids: CASSLTGPYEQYF. In DNA, the CDR3 is TGTGCCAGCAGCTTGACAGGGCCCTACGAGCAGTACTTC.

The chain links TRBV28 to TRBJ2-2; D remains ambiguous. The germline gives CDR1 MDHEN, CDR2 SYDVKM. The CDR3 covers 14 residues. V gave up 2 bases and J gave up 5 bases, with 9 bases separating them. The CDR3 DNA is TGTGCCAGCAGTTTACAGCGACGAACCGGGGAGCTGTTTTTT. It codes for CASSLQRRTGELFF.

This sequence joins TRBV11-2 and TRBJ2-7, with D tentatively TRBD2 (6 bases). The germline gives CDR1 SGHAT, CDR2 FQNNGV. V lost 2 bases and J 5 bases, leaving 13 bases between the germline ends. The CDR3 runs to 14 residues. CDR3 loop: CASSLLEAGNEQYF. The CDR3 DNA follows: TGTGCCAGCAGCTTACTAGAGGCGGGGAACGAGCAGTACTTC. Drawing the rest from reference TRBV11-2 and TRBJ2-7, the complete variable domain is EAGVAQSPRYKIIEKRQSVAFWCNPISGHATLYWYQQILGQGPKLLIQFQNNGVVDDSQLPKDRFSAERLKGVDSTLKIQPAKLEDSAVYLCASSLLEAGNEQYFGPGTRLTVT.

The chain is built from TRBV25-1 and TRBJ2-1, with TRBD1 matching 7 bases. The CDR3 length is 14 residues. Trimming cost V 4 bases and J 12 bases; bases outside gene matches: 12. Germline-derived CDR1 and CDR2 are MGHDK and SYGVNS. CDR3 nucleotide sequence: TGTGCCAGCAGTGGGACAGGCGGCTATATAGGGCAGTTCTTC. The encoded protein is CASSGTGGYIGQFF.

This sequence joins TRBV28 and TRBJ1-5; 11 bases match TRBD1. The germline V gene encodes CDR1 MDHEN and CDR2 SYDVKM. V dropped 6 bases and J dropped 7; count of bases not matched to a gene: 5. This CDR3 is 14 amino acids long. CDR3 sequence: CASSWGQGGQPQHF. CDR3 DNA sequence: TGTGCCAGCAGCTGGGGACAGGGGGGGCAGCCCCAGCATTTT.

V usage is TRBV4-1 and J usage is TRBJ2-7; D is perhaps TRBD2 (6 bases). Trimming left V 1 base short and J 6 bases short, with 16 bases between. The CDR3 consists of 15 residues. Germline V lookup: CDR1 MGHRA, CDR2 YSYEKL. Here the CDR3 reads CASSQVVGSGVEQYF. DNA for the CDR3: TGCGCCAGCAGCCAAGTGGTCGGGAGCGGAGTCGAGCAGTACTTC.

The chain employs TRBV19 and TRBJ1-1; 8 nucleotides agree with TRBD1. The CDR3 extends over 15 amino acids. The ends lost 9 bases at V and 0 bases at J; junction bases unmatched: 9. CDR1 LNHDA and CDR2 SQIVND come from the germline V gene (reference sequence). This CDR3 reads CASRGLLPVNTEAFF. CDR3 coding DNA: TGTGCCAGCAGGGGGCTTCTACCCGTGAACACTGAAGCTTTCTTT.

This chain uses TRBV29-1 with TRBJ1-2, with TRBD1 as a possible D gene (6 bases). Germline loops: CDR1 SQVTM, CDR2 ANQGSEA. There are 12 residues in the CDR3. Trimming shortened V by 7 bases and J by 6 bases, and 15 bases separated the two germline ends. The CDR3 bases are TGCAGCGCCAGGGGTTTCGGGGATGGCTACACCTTC. Translating it yields CSARGFGDGYTF.

The V call is TRBV7-9, the J call TRBJ2-1; the match to TRBD2 covers 9 bases. The CDR3 length is 15 residues. Germline trimming cut 2 bases from V and 7 bases from J; bases unmatched to any gene: 6. Looked up from germline, CDR1 is SEHNR and CDR2 is FQNEAQ (reference sequence). CDR3 nucleotide sequence: TGTGCCAGCAGCTTATCGGGACTAGCAGATAATGAGCAGTTCTTC. This sequence encodes CASSLSGLADNEQFF.

The chain has TRBV10-1 and TRBJ2-1; 12 nucleotides align to TRBD2. With V trimmed by 0 bases and J by 8 bases, 11 bases remained unmatched. Germline V lookup: CDR1 WNHNN, CDR2 SYGVQD (reference sequence). This CDR3 has 18 residues. CDR3 coding DNA: TGCGCCAGCAGTGAGTCTTCTAGCGGGAGGGCCGGTCTCCATGAGCAGTTCTTC. Protein: CASSESSSGRAGLHEQFF.

The chain has TRBV4-2 and TRBJ1-2, with TRBD1 identical over 9 bases. This CDR3 has 15 residues. Germline loops: CDR1 LGHNA, CDR2 YNFKEQ. V shed 1 base and J 6 bases; nucleotides not matched to a gene: 6. The CDR3 loop reads CASSQVAGTGNGYTF. Here the CDR3 DNA reads TGTGCCAGCAGCCAAGTCGCCGGGACAGGGAATGGCTACACCTTC.

The chain couples TRBV7-9 to TRBJ2-1; the D is unclear. Germline CDR1 SEHNR, CDR2 FQNEAQ (reference sequence). There are 14 residues in the CDR3. V lost 8 bases, J lost 4 bases, and 15 bases lay in between. DNA of the CDR3: TGTGCCAGCGCGAAAGAATCAGGTTACAATGAGCAGTTCTTC. Amino acid sequence: CASAKESGYNEQFF.

In the case of this clone: An end of the junction differs from the germline gene, which may be a read error. The rearrangement links TRBV7-9 to TRBJ2-1, with 8 bases matching TRBD2. CDR1 is SEHNR and CDR2 is FQNEAQ in the germline V gene (reference sequence). The CDR3 is 15 amino acids. The CDR3 loop is CANSFGGGGYNEQFF. The CDR3 region has the DNA TGTGCCAACAGCTTCGGAGGCGGGGGGTACAATGAGCAGTTCTTC.

This rearrangement joins TRBV19 to TRBJ2-7, with D possibly TRBD2 on 5 matching bases. CDR3 length: 13 amino acids. Trimming left V 9 bases short and J 0 bases short, with 12 bases between. The germline V gene has CDR1 LNHDA and CDR2 SQIVND (reference sequence). DNA of the CDR3: TGTGCCAGCCGGGATCTGTTCTCCTACGAGCAGTACTTC. Translating gives CASRDLFSYEQYF.

The V gene is TRBV5-1, the J gene TRBJ1-1, with D uncertain. Per germline, CDR1 SGHRS and CDR2 YFSETQ. V lost 7 bases and J lost 2, with 12 bases in between. The CDR3 consists of 13 residues. The CDR3 spells CASRERGNTEAFF. The CDR3 region has the DNA TGCGCCAGCCGGGAACGGGGAAACACTGAAGCTTTCTTT. Complete variable domain (other parts from reference TRBV5-1 and TRBJ1-1): KAGVTQTPRYLIKTRGQQVTLSCSPISGHRSVSWYQQTPGQGLQFLFEYFSETQRNKGNFPGRFSGRQFSNSRSEMNVSTLELGDSALYLCASRERGNTEAFFGQGTRLTVV.

This sequence joins TRBV5-6 and TRBJ2-7; possible D gene TRBD1, 6 bases. This CDR3 spans 12 amino acids. Germline assignment: CDR1 SGHDT and CDR2 YYEEEE. The germline V and J ends were trimmed by 7 bases and 4 bases, with 12 bases remaining between them. The CDR3 region has the DNA TGTGCCAGCGGGACACCTGATTACGAGCAGTACTTC. Protein product: CASGTPDYEQYF.

The rearrangement links TRBV28 to TRBJ2-7; a weak D match, TRBD1 (5 bases). The CDR3 length is 13 residues. V lost 3 bases and J lost 2, with 8 bases in between. From germline, CDR1 is MDHEN and CDR2 SYDVKM. Here the CDR3 DNA reads TGTGCCAGCAGTTTTAGGGGTACCTACGAGCAGTACTTC. This sequence encodes CASSFRGTYEQYF.

V usage is TRBV5-1 and J usage is TRBJ2-5; D is uncertain. Germline V gene data show CDR1 as SGHRS and CDR2 as YFSETQ. The V end lost 4 bases, the J end lost 2 bases, and 3 bases lay between the germline ends. The CDR3 has 11 residues. The CDR3 DNA follows: TGCGCCAGCAGCCTACAAGAGACCCAGTACTTC. Encoded protein: CASSLQETQYF.

The chain employs TRBV27 and TRBJ2-1; 8 nucleotides line up with TRBD1. Unmatched junction bases numbered 11, after V lost 4 bases and J lost 12 bases. Germline V CDR1 and CDR2: MNHEY, SMNVEV (reference sequence). The CDR3 is 14 residues long. The CDR3 protein is CASSSYRGVSGQFF. CDR3 sequence (DNA): TGTGCCAGCAGTTCGTACAGGGGGGTCAGTGGGCAGTTCTTC.